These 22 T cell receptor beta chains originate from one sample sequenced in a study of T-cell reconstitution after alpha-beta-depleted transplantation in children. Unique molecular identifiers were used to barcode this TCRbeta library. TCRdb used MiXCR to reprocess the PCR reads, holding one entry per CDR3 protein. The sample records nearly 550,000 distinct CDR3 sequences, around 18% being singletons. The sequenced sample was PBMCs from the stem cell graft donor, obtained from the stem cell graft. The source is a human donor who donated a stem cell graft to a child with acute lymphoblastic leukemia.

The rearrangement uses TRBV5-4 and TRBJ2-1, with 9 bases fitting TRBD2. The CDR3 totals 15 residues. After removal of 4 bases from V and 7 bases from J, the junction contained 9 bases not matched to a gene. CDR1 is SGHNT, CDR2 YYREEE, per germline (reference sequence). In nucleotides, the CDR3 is TGTGCCAGCAGCATCGGGACTAGCCGGGGAAATGAGCAGTTCTTC. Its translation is CASSIGTSRGNEQFF.

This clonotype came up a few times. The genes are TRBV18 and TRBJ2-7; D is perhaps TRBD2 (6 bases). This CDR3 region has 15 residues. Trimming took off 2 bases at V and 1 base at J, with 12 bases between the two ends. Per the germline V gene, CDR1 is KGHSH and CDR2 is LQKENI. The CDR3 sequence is CASSPSGTPSYEQYF. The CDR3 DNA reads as TGTGCCAGCTCACCATCAGGGACTCCTTCCTACGAGCAGTACTTC.

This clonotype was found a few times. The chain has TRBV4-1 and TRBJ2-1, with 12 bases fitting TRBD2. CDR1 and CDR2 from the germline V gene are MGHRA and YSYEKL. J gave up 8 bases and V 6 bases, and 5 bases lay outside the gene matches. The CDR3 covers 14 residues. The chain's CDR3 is CASSPGTSGYEQFF. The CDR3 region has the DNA TGCGCCAGCAGTCCCGGGACTAGCGGGTATGAGCAGTTCTTC.

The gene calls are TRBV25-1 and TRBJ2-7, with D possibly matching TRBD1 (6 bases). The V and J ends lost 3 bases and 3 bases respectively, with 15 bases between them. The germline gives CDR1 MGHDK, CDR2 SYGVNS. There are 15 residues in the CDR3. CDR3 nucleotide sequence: TGTGCCAGCAGTGATCCCCCAGGGGAAAGCTACGAGCAGTACTTC. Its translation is CASSDPPGESYEQYF.

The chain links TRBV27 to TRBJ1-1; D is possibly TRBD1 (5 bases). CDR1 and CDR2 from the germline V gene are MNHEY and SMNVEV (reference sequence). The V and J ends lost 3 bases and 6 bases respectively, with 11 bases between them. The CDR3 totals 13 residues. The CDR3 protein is CASSFGGRAEAFF. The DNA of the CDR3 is TGTGCCAGCAGTTTCGGGGGAAGGGCTGAAGCTTTCTTT.

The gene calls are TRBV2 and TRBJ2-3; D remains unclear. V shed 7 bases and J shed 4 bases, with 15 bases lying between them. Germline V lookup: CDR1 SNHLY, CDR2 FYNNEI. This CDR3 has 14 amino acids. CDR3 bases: TGTGCCAGCAAGGCCGACGGTTGGGCAGATACGCAGTATTTT. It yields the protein CASKADGWADTQYF.

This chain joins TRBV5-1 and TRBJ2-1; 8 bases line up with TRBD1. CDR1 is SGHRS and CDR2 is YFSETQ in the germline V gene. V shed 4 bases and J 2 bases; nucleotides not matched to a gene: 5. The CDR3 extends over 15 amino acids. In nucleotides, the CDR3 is TGCGCCAGCAGCACCGGACAGGGTGCCTACAATGAGCAGTTCTTC. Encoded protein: CASSTGQGAYNEQFF.

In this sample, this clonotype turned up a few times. CDR3 sequence reads: CASNQDLYQETQYF. CDR3 coding DNA: TGTGCCAGCAATCAGGACTTGTACCAAGAGACCCAGTACTTC. The chain recombines TRBV12-3 or TRBV12-4 with TRBJ2-5; D is perhaps TRBD2 (5 bases). The CDR3 contains 14 residues. Trimming cost V 7 bases and J 0 bases, with 12 bases left between them.

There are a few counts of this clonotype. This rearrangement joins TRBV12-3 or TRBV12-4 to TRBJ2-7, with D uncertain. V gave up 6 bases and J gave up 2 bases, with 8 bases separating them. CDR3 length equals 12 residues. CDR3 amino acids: CASRTSPYEQYF. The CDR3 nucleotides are TGTGCCAGCAGGACCAGTCCCTACGAGCAGTACTTC.

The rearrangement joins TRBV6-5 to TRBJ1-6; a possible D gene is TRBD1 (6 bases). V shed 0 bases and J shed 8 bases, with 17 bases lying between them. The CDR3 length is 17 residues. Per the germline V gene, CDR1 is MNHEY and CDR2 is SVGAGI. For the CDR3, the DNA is TGTGCCAGCAGTTACTCGAAGGGTGGGGGGCGCGATTCACCCCTCCACTTT. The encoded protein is CASSYSKGGGRDSPLHF.

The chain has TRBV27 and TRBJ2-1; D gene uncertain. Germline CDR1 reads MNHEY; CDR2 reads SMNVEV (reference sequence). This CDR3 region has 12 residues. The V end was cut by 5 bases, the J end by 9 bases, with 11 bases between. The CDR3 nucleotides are TGTGCCAGCAGTGCCAATGTGGGTGAGCAGTTCTTC. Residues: CASSANVGEQFF.

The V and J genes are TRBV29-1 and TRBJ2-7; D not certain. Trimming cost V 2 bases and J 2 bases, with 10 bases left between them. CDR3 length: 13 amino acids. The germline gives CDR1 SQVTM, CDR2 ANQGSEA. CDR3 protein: CSVESRQTYEQYF. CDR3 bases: TGCAGCGTTGAATCCCGTCAGACCTACGAGCAGTACTTC.

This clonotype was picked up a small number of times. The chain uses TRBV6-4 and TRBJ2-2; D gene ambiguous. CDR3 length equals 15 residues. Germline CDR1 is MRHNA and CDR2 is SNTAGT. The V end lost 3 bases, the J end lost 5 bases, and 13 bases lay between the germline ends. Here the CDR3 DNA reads TGTGCCAGCAGTGAGACGATGGATGTAACCGGGGAGCTGTTTTTT. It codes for CASSETMDVTGELFF.

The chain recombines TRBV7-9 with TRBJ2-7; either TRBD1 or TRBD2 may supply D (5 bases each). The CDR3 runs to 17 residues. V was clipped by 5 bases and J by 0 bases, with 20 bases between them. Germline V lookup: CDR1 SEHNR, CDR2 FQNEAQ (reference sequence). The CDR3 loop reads CASSPRGAGTLSYEQYF. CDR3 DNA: TGTGCCAGCAGCCCGAGGGGAGCCGGAACCCTCTCCTACGAGCAGTACTTC.

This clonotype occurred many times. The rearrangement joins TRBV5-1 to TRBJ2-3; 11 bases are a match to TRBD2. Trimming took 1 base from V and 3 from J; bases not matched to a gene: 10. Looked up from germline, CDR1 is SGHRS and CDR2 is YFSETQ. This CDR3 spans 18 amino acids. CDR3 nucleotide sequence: TGCGCCAGCAGCTTGCCAGGGTCCACTAGCGGGAGAACAGATACGCAGTATTTT. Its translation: CASSLPGSTSGRTDTQYF.

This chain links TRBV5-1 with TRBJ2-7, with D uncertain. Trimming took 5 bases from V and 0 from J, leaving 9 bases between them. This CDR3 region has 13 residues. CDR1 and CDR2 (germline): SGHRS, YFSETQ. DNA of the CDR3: TGCGCCAGCAGTGAATCCCCCTCCTACGAGCAGTACTTC. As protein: CASSESPSYEQYF.

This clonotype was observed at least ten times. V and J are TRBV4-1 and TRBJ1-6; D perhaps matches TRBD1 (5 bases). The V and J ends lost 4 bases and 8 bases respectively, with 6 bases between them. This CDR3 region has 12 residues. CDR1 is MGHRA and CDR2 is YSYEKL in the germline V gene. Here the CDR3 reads CASSLGDSPLHF. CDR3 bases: TGCGCCAGCAGCCTGGGGGATTCACCCCTCCACTTT.

This CDR3 is CASSQGTWQTEAFF. The DNA for the CDR3 is TGCGCCAGCAGCCAAGGAACTTGGCAGACTGAAGCTTTCTTT. This sequence joins TRBV4-1 and TRBJ1-1; D unresolved. The CDR3 is made up of 14 amino acids. Trimming took 1 base from V and 5 from J, leaving 11 bases between them. The germline CDR1 and CDR2 sequences are MGHRA and YSYEKL.

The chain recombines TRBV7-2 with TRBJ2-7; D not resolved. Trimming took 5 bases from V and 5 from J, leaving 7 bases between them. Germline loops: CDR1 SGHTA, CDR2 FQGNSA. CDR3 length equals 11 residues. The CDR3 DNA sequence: TGTGCCAGCAGCGCCACTCACGAGCAGTACTTC. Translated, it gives CASSATHEQYF.

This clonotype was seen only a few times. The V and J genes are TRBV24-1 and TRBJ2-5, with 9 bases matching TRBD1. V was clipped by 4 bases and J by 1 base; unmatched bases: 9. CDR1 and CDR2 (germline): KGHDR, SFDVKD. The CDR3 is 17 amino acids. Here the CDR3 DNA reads TGTGCCACCAGTGACCCGAGACAGGGGGGGCTCCAAGAGACCCAGTACTTC. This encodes CATSDPRQGGLQETQYF.

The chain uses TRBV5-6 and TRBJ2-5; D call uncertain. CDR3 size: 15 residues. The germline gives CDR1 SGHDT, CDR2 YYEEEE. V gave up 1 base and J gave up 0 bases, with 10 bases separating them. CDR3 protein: CASSLKADYQETQYF. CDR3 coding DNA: TGTGCCAGCAGCTTGAAGGCGGATTACCAAGAGACCCAGTACTTC.

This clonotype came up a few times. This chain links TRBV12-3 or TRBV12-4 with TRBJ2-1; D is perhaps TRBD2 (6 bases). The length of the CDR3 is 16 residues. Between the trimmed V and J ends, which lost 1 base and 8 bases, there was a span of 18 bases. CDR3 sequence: CASSLVLARLRYEQFF. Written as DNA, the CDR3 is TGTGCCAGCAGTTTAGTTCTAGCGAGGTTGAGGTATGAGCAGTTCTTC.